This TCR beta chain was profiled in a study of regulatory and conventional T cells in RAG deficiency. The study, taken as a whole, reports: Shannon entropy fell and Simpson indices rose in RAG-deficient patients. Shorter CDR3s in all patient subsets; >80% Treg-Tconv overlap in Omenn.

The table lists this clone with a few counts. The antigen is unknown. Assay: immunoSEQ multiplex PCR; the TCRdb copy retains only in-frame clones and omits some. The sample carries 30,000 to 40,000 clones, about 89% recorded once. The CDR3 length is 15 residues. Germline V lookup: CDR1 LNHDA, CDR2 SQIVND (reference sequence). Trimming shortened V by 5 bases and J by 4 bases, and 12 bases separated the two germline ends. These records were also assigned to another study, of regulatory T cells. That source adds: Primers: 52 TRBV forward and 13 TRBJ reverse.

This sequence joins TRBV19 and TRBJ1-6; the D is unclear. This TCR was recovered from a human donor in good health. The sequenced material came from CD8+ T cells sorted from blood. CDR3 nucleotide sequence: TGTGCCAGTAGTCCGATCGGGGATTATAATTCACCCCTCCACTTT. This gives the protein CASSPIGDYNSPLHF. Together with reference TRBV19 and TRBJ1-6, the CDR3 gives the full variable domain: DGGITQSPKYLFRKEGQNVTLSCEQNLNHDAMYWYRQDPGQGLRLIYYSQIVNDFQKGDIAEGYSVSREKKESFPLTVTSAQKNPTAFYLCASSPIGDYNSPLHFGNGTRLTVT.